This T cell receptor beta chain is from a study of T cells in Graves' hyperthyroidism and ophthalmopathy. CDR1 is SGHRS and CDR2 is YFSETQ in the germline V gene. CDR3 length: 17 residues. Deletions cut 4 bases from V and 0 bases from J, with 14 bases between. The table lists this clonotype with a few counts. The antigen remains undetermined. What was amplified from RNA transcripts were TCR beta CDR3 regions. First-round RT-PCR with HTBI primers amplified the TCR CDR3 region. TCRdb called the multiplex PCR reads again in MiXCR, with one record for every CDR3 protein. The sample lists around 420,000 distinct CDR3 sequences, around 14% occurring once. Study-level results: Clonotypes that were expanded in thyroid above 0.001 mostly appeared in blood too.

Aged 18 to 65, the patients had hyperthyroidism that was newly diagnosed and had lasted under 2 months. The PBMCs were taken from approximately 9.7 ml of fresh peripheral blood. Sequenced: blood. The chain uses TRBV5-1 and TRBJ2-6; the D call may be TRBD1 or TRBD2 (5 bases each). This receptor was identified in a woman younger than 30 with Graves' hyperthyroidism. The CDR3 spells CASSHEGTGSGANVLTF. DNA for the CDR3: TGCGCCAGCAGCCACGAAGGGACGGGCTCTGGGGCCAACGTCCTGACTTTC.